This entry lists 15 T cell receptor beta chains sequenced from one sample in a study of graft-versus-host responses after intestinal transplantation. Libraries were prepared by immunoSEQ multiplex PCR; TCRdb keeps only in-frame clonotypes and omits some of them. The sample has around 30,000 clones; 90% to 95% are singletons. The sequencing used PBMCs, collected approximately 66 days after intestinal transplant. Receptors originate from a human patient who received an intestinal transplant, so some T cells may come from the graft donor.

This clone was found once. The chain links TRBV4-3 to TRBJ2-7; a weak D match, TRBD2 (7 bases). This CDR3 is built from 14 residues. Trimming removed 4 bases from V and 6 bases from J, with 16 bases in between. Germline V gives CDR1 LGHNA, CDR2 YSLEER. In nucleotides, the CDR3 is TGCGCCAGCAGCCTCATGGCGGGGGCGGGCGAGCAGTACTTC. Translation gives CASSLMAGAGEQYF.

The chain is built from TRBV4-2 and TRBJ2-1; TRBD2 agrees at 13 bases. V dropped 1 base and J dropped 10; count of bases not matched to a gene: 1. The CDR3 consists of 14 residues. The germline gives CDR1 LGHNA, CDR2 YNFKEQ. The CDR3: CASSQVLAGGEQFF. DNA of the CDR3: TGTGCCAGCAGCCAAGTACTAGCGGGAGGGGAGCAGTTCTTC.

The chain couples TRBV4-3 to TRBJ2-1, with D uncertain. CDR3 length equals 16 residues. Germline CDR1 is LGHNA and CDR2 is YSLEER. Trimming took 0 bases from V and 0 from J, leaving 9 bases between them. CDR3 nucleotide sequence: TGCGCCAGCAGCCAAGAAAGAGAGAGCTCCTACAATGAGCAGTTCTTC. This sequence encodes CASSQERESSYNEQFF.

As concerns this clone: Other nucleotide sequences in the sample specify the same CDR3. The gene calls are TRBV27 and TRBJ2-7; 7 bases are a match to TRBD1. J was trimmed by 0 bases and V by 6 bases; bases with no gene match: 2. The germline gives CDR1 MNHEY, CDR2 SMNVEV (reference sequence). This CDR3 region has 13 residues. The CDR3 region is CASSRDSSYEQYF. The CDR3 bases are TGTGCCAGCAGCCGGGACAGCTCCTACGAGCAGTACTTC.

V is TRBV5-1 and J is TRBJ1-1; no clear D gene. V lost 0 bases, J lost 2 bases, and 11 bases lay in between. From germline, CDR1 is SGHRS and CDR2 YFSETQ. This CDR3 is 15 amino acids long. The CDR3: CASSLVWTDNTEAFF. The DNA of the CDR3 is TGCGCCAGCAGCTTGGTTTGGACGGATAACACTGAAGCTTTCTTT.

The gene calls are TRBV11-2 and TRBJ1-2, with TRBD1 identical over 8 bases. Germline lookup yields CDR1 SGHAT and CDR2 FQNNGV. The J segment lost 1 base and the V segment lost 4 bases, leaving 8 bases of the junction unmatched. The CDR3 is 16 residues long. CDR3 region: CASSSRTGSVNYGYTF. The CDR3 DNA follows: TGTGCCAGCAGCTCCCGGACAGGGAGCGTTAACTATGGCTACACCTTC.

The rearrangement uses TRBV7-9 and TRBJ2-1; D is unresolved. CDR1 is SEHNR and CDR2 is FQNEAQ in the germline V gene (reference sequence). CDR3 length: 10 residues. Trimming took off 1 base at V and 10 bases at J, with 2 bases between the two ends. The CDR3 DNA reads TGTGCCAGCAGCTTAGGGGAGCAGTTCTTC. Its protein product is CASSLGEQFF.

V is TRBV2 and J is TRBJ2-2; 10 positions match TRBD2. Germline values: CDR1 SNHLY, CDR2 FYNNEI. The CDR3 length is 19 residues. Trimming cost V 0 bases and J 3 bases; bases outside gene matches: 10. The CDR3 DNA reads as TGTGCCAGCAGTGAAGCGCTGGATCTAGCGGGGGACTACACCGGGGAGCTGTTTTTT. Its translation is CASSEALDLAGDYTGELFF.

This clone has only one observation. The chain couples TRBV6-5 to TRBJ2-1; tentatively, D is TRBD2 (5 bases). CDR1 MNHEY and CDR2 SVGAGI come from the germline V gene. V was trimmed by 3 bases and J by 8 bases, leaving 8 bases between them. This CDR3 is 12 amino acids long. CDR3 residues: CASSYFGDEQFF. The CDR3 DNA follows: TGTGCCAGCAGTTATTTCGGGGATGAGCAGTTCTTC.

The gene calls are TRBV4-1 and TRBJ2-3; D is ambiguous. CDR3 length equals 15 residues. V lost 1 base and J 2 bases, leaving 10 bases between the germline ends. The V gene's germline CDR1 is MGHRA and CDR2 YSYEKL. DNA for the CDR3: TGCGCCAGCAGCCAAGTGGCGGCGTTCACAGATACGCAGTATTTT. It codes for CASSQVAAFTDTQYF.

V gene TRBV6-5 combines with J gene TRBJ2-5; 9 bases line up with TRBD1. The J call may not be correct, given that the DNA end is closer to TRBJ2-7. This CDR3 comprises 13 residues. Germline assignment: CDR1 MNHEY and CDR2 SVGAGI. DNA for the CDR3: TGTGCCAGTTCCGGGACAGGGTTCTACGAGCAGTACTTC. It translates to CASSGTGFYEQYF.

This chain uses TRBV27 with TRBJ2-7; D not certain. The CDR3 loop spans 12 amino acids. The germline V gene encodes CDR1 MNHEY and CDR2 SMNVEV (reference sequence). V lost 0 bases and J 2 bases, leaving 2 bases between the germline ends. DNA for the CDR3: TGTGCCAGCAGTTTATCCCCCTACGAGCAGTACTTC. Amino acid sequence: CASSLSPYEQYF.

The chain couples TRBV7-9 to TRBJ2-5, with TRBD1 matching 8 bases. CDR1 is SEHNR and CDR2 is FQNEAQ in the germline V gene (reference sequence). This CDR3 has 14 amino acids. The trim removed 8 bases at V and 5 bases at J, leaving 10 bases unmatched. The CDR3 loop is CASLGQGAWETQYF. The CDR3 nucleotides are TGTGCCAGCTTAGGGCAGGGGGCGTGGGAGACCCAGTACTTC.

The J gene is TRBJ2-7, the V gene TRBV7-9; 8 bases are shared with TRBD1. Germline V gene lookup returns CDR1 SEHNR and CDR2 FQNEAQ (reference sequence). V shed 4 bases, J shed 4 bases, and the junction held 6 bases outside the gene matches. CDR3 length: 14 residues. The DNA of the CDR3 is TGTGCCAGCAGCTCAGGACAGGGTGATTACGAGCAGTACTTC. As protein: CASSSGQGDYEQYF. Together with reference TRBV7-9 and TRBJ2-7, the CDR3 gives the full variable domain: DTGVSQNPRHKITKRGQNVTFRCDPISEHNRLYWYRQTLGQGPEFLTYFQNEAQLEKSRLLSDRFSAERPKGSFSTLEIQRTEQGDSAMYLCASSSGQGDYEQYFGPGTRLTVT.

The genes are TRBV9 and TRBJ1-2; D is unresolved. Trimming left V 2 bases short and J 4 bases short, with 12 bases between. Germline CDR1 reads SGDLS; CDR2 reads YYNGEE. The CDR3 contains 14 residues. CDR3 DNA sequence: TGTGCCAGCAGCGTTGCCGATAATCTCTATGGCTACACCTTC. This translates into CASSVADNLYGYTF.